This T cell receptor (beta chain) was found in a study of post-analysis software for immune sequencing data. The wider study: Patients with relapsing-remitting, secondary progressive and progressive-relapsing multiple sclerosis courses were all represented. Findings and caveats of the study: Patients showed TRBV5-6, TRBV5-1 and TRBV20-1 among 4 or 5 TRBV segments more frequent than in controls. By F measure, samples from a shared preparation batch strongly co-clustered. Relative to controls, patients with multiple sclerosis showed significantly lower normalized Chao1 diversity.

Built from TCR beta cDNA, the libraries had unique molecular identifiers in them. T cells numbering 1 to 10 million yielded some 500,000 cDNA molecules. TCRdb analysed the PCR reads with MiXCR anew, one entry per CDR3 protein. The sample has some 450,000 distinct CDR3 sequences, approximately 46% seen once. Germline assignment: CDR1 SNHLY and CDR2 FYNNEI. CDR3 length: 13 amino acids. Trimming pared 6 bases from V and 2 bases from J, leaving 11 bases between. In regard to this clonotype: No antigen is known for it.

The chain recombines TRBV2 with TRBJ2-7, with D possibly TRBD1 on 6 matching bases. The sequencing input was blood. This TCR was sampled from a girl between 5 and 17 years old with multiple sclerosis. CDR3 coding DNA: TGTGCCAGCAGCCGCAGGGGCCCCTACGAGCAGTACTTC. This gives the protein CASSRRGPYEQYF.